These 19 T cell receptor beta chains share one sample of origin, sequenced in a study of shared clonotypes between healthy human individuals. Measured with immunoSEQ multiplex PCR; TCRdb has only the in-frame clones, and not every one. The data show 2 million to 3 million clones, 93% seen once. Sequenced sample: naive CD4+ T cells from PBMCs. As to subset: CD45RA+ positively selected. The source of these receptors is a man in his late teens or twenties in good health. Some clones in this sample may be carry-over from other donors' samples.

The chain is built from TRBV19 and TRBJ2-1; 7 nucleotides agree with TRBD1. V was clipped by 6 bases and J by 5 bases; unmatched bases: 7. CDR1 is LNHDA and CDR2 is SQIVND in the germline V gene (reference sequence). This CDR3 contains 14 residues. The CDR3, as DNA: TGTGCCAGTAGAACAAGACAGGGAGACAATGAGCAGTTCTTC. It specifies CASRTRQGDNEQFF.

CDR3 loop: CASSSRNAIKQFF. The CDR3 coding sequence is TGCGCCAGCAGCTCCCGAAACGCAATAAAGCAGTTCTTC. The genes are TRBV4-1 and TRBJ2-1; D is unresolved. This CDR3 region has 13 residues. The V gene lost 5 bases and the J gene lost 11 bases, with 16 bases spanning the gap. Looked up from germline, CDR1 is MGHRA and CDR2 is YSYEKL.

The chain is built from TRBV6-1 and TRBJ2-7; the D gene is possibly TRBD1 (5 bases). The CDR3 has 15 amino acids. V was trimmed by 2 bases and J by 1 base, leaving 12 bases between them. Looked up from germline, CDR1 is MNHNS and CDR2 is SASEGT. The CDR3 coding sequence is TGTGCCAGCAGTGAATTGGCGACAGCATCCTACGAGCAGTACTTC. It specifies CASSELATASYEQYF.

V usage is TRBV15 and J usage is TRBJ2-7; 8 bases line up with TRBD2. J gave up 0 bases and V 4 bases, and 2 bases lay outside the gene matches. The CDR3 is 14 amino acids. The germline gives CDR1 LNHNV, CDR2 YYDKDF (reference sequence). CDR3 loop: CATSTGGDSYEQYF. For the CDR3, the DNA is TGTGCCACCAGCACCGGGGGGGACTCCTACGAGCAGTACTTC. Full variable domain (outside the CDR3, taken from reference TRBV15 and TRBJ2-7): DAMVIQNPRYQVTQFGKPVTLSCSQTLNHNVMYWYQQKSSQAPKLLFHYYDKDFNNEADTPDNFQSRRPNTSFCFLDIRSPGLGDTAMYLCATSTGGDSYEQYFGPGTRLTVT.

About this clone itself: Other DNA sequences in the sample encode the same CDR3. The rearrangement uses TRBV5-1 and TRBJ2-5; the match to TRBD1 covers 10 bases. Trimming took 0 bases from V and 4 from J; bases not matched to a gene: 0. Germline V CDR1 and CDR2: SGHRS, YFSETQ. This CDR3 spans 14 amino acids. DNA for the CDR3: TGCGCCAGCAGCTTGGGGGACAGGGGAGAGACCCAGTACTTC. Amino acids: CASSLGDRGETQYF. The variable domain in full, with the rest retrieved from reference TRBV5-1 and TRBJ2-5, is KAGVTQTPRYLIKTRGQQVTLSCSPISGHRSVSWYQQTPGQGLQFLFEYFSETQRNKGNFPGRFSGRQFSNSRSEMNVSTLELGDSALYLCASSLGDRGETQYFGPGTRLLVL.

The V and J genes are TRBV6-5 and TRBJ2-3; no clear D gene. The CDR3 sequence is 13 residues long. The germline V and J ends were trimmed by 7 bases and 1 base, with 9 bases remaining between them. CDR1 is MNHEY and CDR2 is SVGAGI in the germline V gene. This CDR3 is CASIRAGTDTQYF. CDR3 in DNA: TGTGCCAGCATCCGCGCCGGCACAGATACGCAGTATTTT.

J is TRBJ1-2 and V is TRBV29-1; 12 nucleotides line up with TRBD1. The CDR3 is 13 amino acids. V shed 6 bases, J shed 4 bases, and the junction held 3 bases outside the gene matches. CDR1 SQVTM and CDR2 ANQGSEA come from the germline V gene. The CDR3 nucleotides are TGCAGCGTCGGGGGACAGGGGGCCTATGGCTACACCTTC. Translation: CSVGGQGAYGYTF.

J is TRBJ2-7 and V is TRBV27, with 7 bases that match TRBD2. Germline assignment: CDR1 MNHEY and CDR2 SMNVEV (reference sequence). With 2 bases clipped from V and 7 bases from J, the junction kept 2 bases outside the gene matches. The CDR3 is 12 residues long. The CDR3 DNA reads TGTGCCAGCAGTTTAGAAGCGGGGGAGCAGTACTTC. This translates into CASSLEAGEQYF.

The chain uses TRBV29-1 and TRBJ2-7; no clear D. CDR1 is SQVTM, CDR2 ANQGSEA, per germline. The CDR3 totals 12 residues. V lost 4 bases, J lost 5 bases, and 12 bases lay in between. The CDR3 spells CSVVPGGNEQYF. In nucleotides, the CDR3 is TGCAGCGTTGTCCCGGGCGGCAACGAGCAGTACTTC.

As regards this clone: Other DNA sequences within the sample encode an identical CDR3. The rearrangement uses TRBV5-1 and TRBJ1-3; D gene uncertain. V lost 3 bases and J lost 1, with 11 bases in between. The CDR3 is made up of 15 amino acids. Germline loops: CDR1 SGHRS, CDR2 YFSETQ. The CDR3 region is CASSSGTDSGNTIYF. The CDR3 DNA reads as TGCGCCAGCAGCTCGGGCACTGATTCTGGAAACACCATATATTTT.

CDR3: CASSYNLGGTEAFF. CDR3 in DNA: TGTGCCAGCAGTTACAACTTAGGCGGGACTGAAGCTTTCTTT. This rearrangement joins TRBV6-6 to TRBJ1-1; D unresolved. There are 14 residues in the CDR3. The V end was cut by 2 bases, the J end by 5 bases, with 12 bases between. Germline V gives CDR1 MNHNY, CDR2 SVGAGI (reference sequence).

The rearrangement uses TRBV6-6 and TRBJ2-2; 11 positions agree with TRBD2. V gave up 5 bases and J gave up 6 bases; unmatched junction bases: 8. Germline CDR1 MNHNY, CDR2 SVGAGI (reference sequence). The CDR3 extends over 16 amino acids. The CDR3 loop is CASSPTLAGVSGELFF. The CDR3 DNA is TGTGCCAGCAGTCCCACACTAGCGGGAGTTTCCGGGGAGCTGTTTTTT.

The rearrangement joins TRBV5-4 to TRBJ1-1; D is unclear. The germline V and J ends were trimmed by 2 bases and 6 bases, with 14 bases remaining between them. Germline V gives CDR1 SGHNT, CDR2 YYREEE (reference sequence). This CDR3 contains 14 residues. CDR3 amino acids: CASSFAGTEAEAFF. The CDR3 DNA reads as TGTGCCAGCAGCTTTGCGGGCACCGAGGCTGAAGCTTTCTTT.

The chain links TRBV28 to TRBJ2-1, with unresolved D. CDR3 length: 16 amino acids. Germline V gene lookup returns CDR1 MDHEN and CDR2 SYDVKM. Trimming shortened V by 0 bases and J by 2 bases, and 11 bases separated the two germline ends. CDR3 sequence reads: CASSLWAAPTYNEQFF. The CDR3 DNA follows: TGTGCCAGCAGTTTATGGGCAGCGCCTACCTACAATGAGCAGTTCTTC.

This rearrangement joins TRBV5-1 to TRBJ2-5; D is ambiguous. Between the trimmed V and J ends, which lost 1 base and 1 base, there was a span of 8 bases. The CDR3 sequence is 14 residues long. CDR1 and CDR2 from the germline V gene are SGHRS and YFSETQ. CDR3 amino acids: CASSLRSTQETQYF. The CDR3 coding sequence is TGCGCCAGCAGCTTGAGGTCTACCCAAGAGACCCAGTACTTC.

The rearrangement joins TRBV5-1 to TRBJ1-5; D is undetermined. V dropped 9 bases and J dropped 7 bases, with 17 bases sitting between them. This CDR3 region has 13 residues. Germline CDR1 is SGHRS and CDR2 is YFSETQ. CDR3 nucleotides: TGCGCCACCTCAGGCCAGCCAGGACAGCCCCAGCATTTT. It codes for CATSGQPGQPQHF.

The rearrangement uses TRBV19 and TRBJ2-1; tentatively, D is TRBD1 or TRBD2 (6 bases each). This CDR3 contains 11 residues. V lost 7 bases to trimming and J lost 8 bases, with 9 bases between them. Germline CDR1 is LNHDA and CDR2 is SQIVND (reference sequence). The CDR3 sequence is CASKRGDEQFF. Here the CDR3 DNA reads TGTGCCAGTAAAAGGGGGGATGAGCAGTTCTTC.

V gene TRBV4-3 combines with J gene TRBJ2-7; TRBD2 agrees at 7 bases. The germline CDR1 and CDR2 sequences are LGHNA and YSLEER. V trimming: 3 bases; J trimming: 6 bases; junction bases outside the gene matches: 5. This CDR3 has 13 residues. The CDR3 is CASSQGRAGEQYF. CDR3 bases: TGCGCCAGCAGCCAGGGGAGGGCTGGCGAGCAGTACTTC.

This chain joins TRBV5-6 and TRBJ2-7, with 10 bases matching TRBD2. V shed 6 bases, J shed 1 base, and the junction held 10 bases outside the gene matches. The CDR3 is made up of 16 amino acids. Germline assignment: CDR1 SGHDT and CDR2 YYEEEE. This CDR3 reads CASTGGSGRLSYEQYF. For the CDR3, the DNA is TGTGCCAGCACCGGGGGTAGCGGGAGGTTATCCTACGAGCAGTACTTC. Based on the CDR3 plus reference TRBV5-6 and TRBJ2-7, the full variable domain is DAGVTQSPTHLIKTRGQQVTLRCSPKSGHDTVSWYQQALGQGPQFIFQYYEEEERQRGNFPDRFSGHQFPNYSSELNVNALLLGDSALYLCASTGGSGRLSYEQYFGPGTRLTVT.